This TCR beta chain was sequenced in a study of T cells in Graves' hyperthyroidism and ophthalmopathy. Notes on the study in general: Most expanded thyroid clonotypes above 0.001 also appeared in blood. Separation of ophthalmopathy from stable hyperthyroidism was achieved by a 13 V-J model.

RNA transcripts served as the template for amplifying TCR beta CDR3 regions. Using the HTBI primer set, a first-round RT-PCR was run on the TCR CDR3. TCRdb re-analysed the multiplex PCR reads in MiXCR, keeping a single row per CDR3 protein. The profile covers approximately 400,000 distinct CDR3 sequences, with 15% to 17% appearing a single time and 7.7% taken by the ten largest. This clonotype showed up many times. The antigen remains unidentified. The V and J ends lost 3 bases and 3 bases, in that order; junction bases with no gene match: 4. The germline gives CDR1 SGHAT, CDR2 FQNNGV. This CDR3 spans 14 amino acids.

This chain uses TRBV11-2 with TRBJ2-7; 8 nucleotides match TRBD2. The sequenced sample consisted of blood. The sequence was collected from a woman between 18 and 30 years old with Graves' hyperthyroidism. The CDR3: CASSLAGTSYEQYF. The CDR3 DNA is TGTGCCAGCAGCTTGGCCGGGACTAGCTACGAGCAGTACTTC.